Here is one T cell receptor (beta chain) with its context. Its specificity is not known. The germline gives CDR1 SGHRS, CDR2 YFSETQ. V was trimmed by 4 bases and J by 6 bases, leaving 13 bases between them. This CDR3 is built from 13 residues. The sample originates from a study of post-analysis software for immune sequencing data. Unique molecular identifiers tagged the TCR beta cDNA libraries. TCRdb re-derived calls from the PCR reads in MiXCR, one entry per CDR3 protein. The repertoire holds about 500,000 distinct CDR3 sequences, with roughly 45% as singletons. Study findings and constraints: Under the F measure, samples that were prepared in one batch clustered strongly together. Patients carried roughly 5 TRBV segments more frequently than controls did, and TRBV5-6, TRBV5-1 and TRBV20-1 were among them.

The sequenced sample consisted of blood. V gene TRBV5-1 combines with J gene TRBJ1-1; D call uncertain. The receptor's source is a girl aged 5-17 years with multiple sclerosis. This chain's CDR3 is CASSPTDYAEAFF. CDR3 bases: TGCGCCAGCAGCCCAACAGATTACGCTGAAGCTTTCTTT.